Reported below is one T cell receptor (beta chain). Antigen: not known. An end of the junction differs from the germline gene, which may be a read error. The CDR3 is 13 amino acids. CDR1 is SEHNR, CDR2 FQNEAQ, per germline (reference sequence). Primers: 60 Vbeta forward and 13 Jbeta reverse. Sequencing was performed with immunoSEQ multiplex PCR; in TCRdb, only in-frame clones are kept and a portion is missing. Of approximately 120,000 clones listed, less than 80% are singletons. This sample was taken from a study of cytomegalovirus exposure and HLA in healthy donors. As for the study in general: Of all 360 or so donors who were genotyped, 70% to 85% belonged to the Caucasian-associated ancestry cluster.

Study outcomes and limitations: A link between a missense DCLRE1C variant and TCR beta V- and J-gene trimming emerged from a later analysis. Excluded: some indistinguishable V segments such as TRBV6-2 and TRBV6-3.

The specimen was PBMCs. This TCR came from a man aged 25 to 45 in good health and CMV-seronegative. The V and J genes are TRBV7-9 and TRBJ2-1; no reliable D call. CDR3 nucleotide sequence: TGTTCCAGCAGCTTAGGGCTCTACAATGAGCAGTTCTTC. This sequence encodes CSSSLGLYNEQFF. Based on the CDR3 plus reference TRBV7-9 and TRBJ2-1, the full variable domain is DTGVSQNPRHKITKRGQNVTFRCDPISEHNRLYWYRQTLGQGPEFLTYFQNEAQLEKSRLLSDRFSAERPKGSFSTLEIQRTEQGDSAMYLCSSSLGLYNEQFFGPGTRLTVL.